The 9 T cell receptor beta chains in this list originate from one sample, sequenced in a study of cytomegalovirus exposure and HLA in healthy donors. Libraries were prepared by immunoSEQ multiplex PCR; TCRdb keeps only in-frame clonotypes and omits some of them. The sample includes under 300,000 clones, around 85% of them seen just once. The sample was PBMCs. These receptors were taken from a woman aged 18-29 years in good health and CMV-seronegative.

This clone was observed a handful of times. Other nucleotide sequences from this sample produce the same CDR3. CDR3 sequence reads: CASSPQGNYGYTF. The CDR3 DNA reads as TGTGCCAGCAGCCCTCAGGGTAACTATGGCTACACCTTC. This chain links TRBV7-2 with TRBJ1-2; D perhaps matches TRBD1 (5 bases). This CDR3 region has 13 residues. Germline V gene sequence: CDR1 SGHTA, CDR2 FQGNSA. V gave up 5 bases and J gave up 1 base, with 8 bases separating them.

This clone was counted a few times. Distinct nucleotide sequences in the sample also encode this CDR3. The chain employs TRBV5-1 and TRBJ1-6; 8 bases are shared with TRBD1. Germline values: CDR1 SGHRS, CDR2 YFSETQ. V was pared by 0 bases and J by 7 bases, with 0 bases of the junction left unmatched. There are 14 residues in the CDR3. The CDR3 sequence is CASSLGQGNSPLHF. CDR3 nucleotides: TGCGCCAGCAGCTTGGGACAGGGGAATTCACCCCTCCACTTT.

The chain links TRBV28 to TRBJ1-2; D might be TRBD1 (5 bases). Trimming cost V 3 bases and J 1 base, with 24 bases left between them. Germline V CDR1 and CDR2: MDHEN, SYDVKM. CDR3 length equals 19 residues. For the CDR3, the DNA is TGTGCCAGCAGTTTGTCAAGGGGTAGGAACAGAAATTTTAACTATGGCTACACCTTC. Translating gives CASSLSRGRNRNFNYGYTF.

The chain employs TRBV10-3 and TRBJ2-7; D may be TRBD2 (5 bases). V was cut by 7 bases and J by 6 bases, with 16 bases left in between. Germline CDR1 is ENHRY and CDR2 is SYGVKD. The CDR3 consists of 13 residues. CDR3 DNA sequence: TGTGCCATCACGGGGAGCTCTCCTGTCGAGCAGTACTTC. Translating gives CAITGSSPVEQYF.

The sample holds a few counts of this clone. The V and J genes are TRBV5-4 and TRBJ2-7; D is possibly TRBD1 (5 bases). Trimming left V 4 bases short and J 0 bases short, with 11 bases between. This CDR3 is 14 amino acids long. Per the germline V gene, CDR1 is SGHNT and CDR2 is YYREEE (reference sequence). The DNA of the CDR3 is TGTGCCAGCAGCAAGACAGTAAACTCCTACGAGCAGTACTTC. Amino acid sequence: CASSKTVNSYEQYF. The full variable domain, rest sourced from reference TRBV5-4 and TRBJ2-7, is ETGVTQSPTHLIKTRGQQVTLRCSSQSGHNTVSWYQQALGQGPQFIFQYYREEENGRGNFPPRFSGLQFPNYSSELNVNALELDDSALYLCASSKTVNSYEQYFGPGTRLTVT.

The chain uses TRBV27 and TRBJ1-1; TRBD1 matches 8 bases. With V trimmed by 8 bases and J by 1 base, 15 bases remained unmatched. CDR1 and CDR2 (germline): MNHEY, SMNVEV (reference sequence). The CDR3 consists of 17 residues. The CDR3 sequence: CASALLRTGLRNTEAFF. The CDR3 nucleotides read TGTGCCAGCGCGCTCCTTCGGACAGGGTTAAGGAACACTGAAGCTTTCTTT.

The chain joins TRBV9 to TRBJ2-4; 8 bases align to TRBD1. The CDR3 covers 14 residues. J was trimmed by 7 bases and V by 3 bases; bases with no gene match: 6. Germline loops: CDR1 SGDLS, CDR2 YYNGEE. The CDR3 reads CASSADQGANIQYF. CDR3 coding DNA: TGTGCCAGCAGCGCAGACCAGGGGGCGAACATTCAGTACTTC.

The CDR3 DNA is TGTGCCAGCAGCCCCGGGAATAATGAAAAACTGTTTTTT. Translating it yields CASSPGNNEKLFF. The rearrangement uses TRBV7-2 and TRBJ1-4; no reliable D call. This CDR3 contains 13 residues. CDR1 SGHTA and CDR2 FQGNSA come from the germline V gene. V lost 5 bases and J 4 bases, leaving 8 bases between the germline ends.

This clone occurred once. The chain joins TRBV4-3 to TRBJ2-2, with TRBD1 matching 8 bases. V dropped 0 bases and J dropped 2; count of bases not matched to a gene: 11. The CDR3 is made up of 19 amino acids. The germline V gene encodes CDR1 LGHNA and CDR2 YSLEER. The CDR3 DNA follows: TGCGCCAGCAGCCAAGATCCGTCGGGACAGGTGATAAACACCGGGGAGCTGTTTTTT. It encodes CASSQDPSGQVINTGELFF.